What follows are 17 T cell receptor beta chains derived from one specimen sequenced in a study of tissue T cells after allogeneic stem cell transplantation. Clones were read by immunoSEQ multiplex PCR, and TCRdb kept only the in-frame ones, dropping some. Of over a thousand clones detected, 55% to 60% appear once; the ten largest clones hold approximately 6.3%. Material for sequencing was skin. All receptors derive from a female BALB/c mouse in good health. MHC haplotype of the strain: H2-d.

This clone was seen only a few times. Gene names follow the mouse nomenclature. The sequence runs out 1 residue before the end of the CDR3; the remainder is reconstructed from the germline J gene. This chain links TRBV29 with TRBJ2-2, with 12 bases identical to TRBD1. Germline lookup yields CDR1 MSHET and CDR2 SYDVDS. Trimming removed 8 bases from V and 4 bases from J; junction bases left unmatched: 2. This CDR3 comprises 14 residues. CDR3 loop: CASGDRGRTGQLYF. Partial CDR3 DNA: TGTGCTAGCGGGGACAGGGGGCGCACCGGGCAGCTCTAC. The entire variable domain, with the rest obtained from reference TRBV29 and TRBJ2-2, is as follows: DMKVTQMPRYLIKRMGENVLLECGQDMSHETMYWYRQDPGLGLQLIYISYDVDSNSEGDIPKGYRVSRKKREHFSLILDSAKTNQTSVYFCASGDRGRTGQLYFGEGSKLTVL.

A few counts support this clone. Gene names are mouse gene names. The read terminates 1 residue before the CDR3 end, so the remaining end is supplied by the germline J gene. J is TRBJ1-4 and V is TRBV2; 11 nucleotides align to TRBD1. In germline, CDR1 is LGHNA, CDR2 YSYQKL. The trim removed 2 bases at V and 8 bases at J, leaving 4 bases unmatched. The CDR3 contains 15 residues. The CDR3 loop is CASSQRDRGKERLFF. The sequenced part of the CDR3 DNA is TGTGCCAGCAGCCAACGGGACAGGGGGAAGGAAAGATTATTT.

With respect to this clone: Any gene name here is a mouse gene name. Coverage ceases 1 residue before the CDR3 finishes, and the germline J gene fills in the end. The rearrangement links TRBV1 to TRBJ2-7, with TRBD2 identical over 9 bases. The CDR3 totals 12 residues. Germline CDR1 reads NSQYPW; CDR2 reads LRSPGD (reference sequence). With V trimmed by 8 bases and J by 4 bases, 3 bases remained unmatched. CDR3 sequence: CTCSGGGYEQYF. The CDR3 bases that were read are TGCACCTGCTCTGGGGGGGGTTATGAACAGTAC.

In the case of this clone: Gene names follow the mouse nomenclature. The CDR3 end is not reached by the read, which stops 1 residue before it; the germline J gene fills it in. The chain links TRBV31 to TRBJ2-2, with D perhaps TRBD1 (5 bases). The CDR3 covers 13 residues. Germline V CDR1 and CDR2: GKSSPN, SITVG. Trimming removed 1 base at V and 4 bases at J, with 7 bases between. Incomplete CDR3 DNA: TGTGCCTGGAGTCCCGACAGCACCGGGCAGCTCTAC. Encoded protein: CAWSPDSTGQLY. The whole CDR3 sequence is CAWSPDSTGQLYF.

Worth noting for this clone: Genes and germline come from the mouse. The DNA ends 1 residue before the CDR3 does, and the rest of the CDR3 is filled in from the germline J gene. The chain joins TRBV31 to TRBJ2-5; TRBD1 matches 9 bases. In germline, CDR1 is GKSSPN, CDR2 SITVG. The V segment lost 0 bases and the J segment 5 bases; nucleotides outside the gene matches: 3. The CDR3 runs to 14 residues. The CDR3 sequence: CAWSLGTGSDTQYF. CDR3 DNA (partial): TGTGCCTGGAGTCTCGGGACAGGGTCAGACACCCAGTAC.

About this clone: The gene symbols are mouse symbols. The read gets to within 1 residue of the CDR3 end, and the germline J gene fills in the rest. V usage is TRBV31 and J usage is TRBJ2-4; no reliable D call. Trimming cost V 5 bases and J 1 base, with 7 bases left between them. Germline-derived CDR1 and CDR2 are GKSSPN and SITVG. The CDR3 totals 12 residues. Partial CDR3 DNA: TGTGCCTGGGGGGTGGGTCAAAACACCTTGTAC. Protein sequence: CAWGVGQNTLY. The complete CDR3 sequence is CAWGVGQNTLYF.

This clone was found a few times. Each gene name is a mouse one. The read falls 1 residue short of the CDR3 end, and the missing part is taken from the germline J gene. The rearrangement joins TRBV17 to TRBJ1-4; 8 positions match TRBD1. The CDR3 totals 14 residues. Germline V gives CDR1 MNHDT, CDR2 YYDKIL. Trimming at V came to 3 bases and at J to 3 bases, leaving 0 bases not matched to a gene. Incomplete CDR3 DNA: TGTGCTAGCAGTAGGGACAGGGCCAACGAAAGATTATTT. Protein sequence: CASSRDRANERLF. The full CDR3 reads CASSRDRANERLFF.

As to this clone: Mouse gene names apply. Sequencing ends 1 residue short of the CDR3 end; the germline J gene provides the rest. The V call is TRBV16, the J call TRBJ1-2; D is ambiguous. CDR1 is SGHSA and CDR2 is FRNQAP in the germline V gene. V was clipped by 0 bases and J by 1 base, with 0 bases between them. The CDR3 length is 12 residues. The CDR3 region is CASSLENSDYTF. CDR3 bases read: TGTGCAAGCAGCTTAGAAAACTCCGACTACACC.

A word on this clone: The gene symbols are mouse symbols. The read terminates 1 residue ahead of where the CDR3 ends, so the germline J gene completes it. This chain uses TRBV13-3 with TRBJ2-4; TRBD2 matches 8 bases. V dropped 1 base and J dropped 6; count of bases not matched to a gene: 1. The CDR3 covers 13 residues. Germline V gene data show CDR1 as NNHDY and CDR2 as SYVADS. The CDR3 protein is CASSDSGGNTLYF. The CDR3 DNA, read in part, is TGTGCCAGCAGTGATTCTGGGGGGAACACCTTGTAC.

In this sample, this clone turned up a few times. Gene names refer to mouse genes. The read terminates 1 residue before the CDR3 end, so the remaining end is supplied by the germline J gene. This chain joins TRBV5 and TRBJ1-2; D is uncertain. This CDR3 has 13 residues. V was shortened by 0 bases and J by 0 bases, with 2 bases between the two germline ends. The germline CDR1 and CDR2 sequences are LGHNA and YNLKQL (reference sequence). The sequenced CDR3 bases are TGTGCCAGCAGCCAAGAGGCAAACTCCGACTACACC. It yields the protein CASSQEANSDYT. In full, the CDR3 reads CASSQEANSDYTF.

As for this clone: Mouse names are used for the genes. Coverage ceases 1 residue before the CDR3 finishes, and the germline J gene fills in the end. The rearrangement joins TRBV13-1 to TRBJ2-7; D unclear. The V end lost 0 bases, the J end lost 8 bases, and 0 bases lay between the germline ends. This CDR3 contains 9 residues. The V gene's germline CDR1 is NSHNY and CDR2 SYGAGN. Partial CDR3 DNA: TGTGCCAGCAGTGATGAACAGTAC. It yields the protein CASSDEQY. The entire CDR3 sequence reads CASSDEQYF.

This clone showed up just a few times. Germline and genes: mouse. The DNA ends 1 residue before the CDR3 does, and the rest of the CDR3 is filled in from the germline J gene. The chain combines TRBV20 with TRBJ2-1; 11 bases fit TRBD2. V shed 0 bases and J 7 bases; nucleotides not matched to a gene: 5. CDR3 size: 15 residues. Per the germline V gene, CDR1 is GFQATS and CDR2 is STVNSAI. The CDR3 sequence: CGARDGDWGRAEQFF. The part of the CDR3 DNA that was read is TGTGGTGCTAGGGATGGGGACTGGGGGAGGGCTGAGCAGTTC.

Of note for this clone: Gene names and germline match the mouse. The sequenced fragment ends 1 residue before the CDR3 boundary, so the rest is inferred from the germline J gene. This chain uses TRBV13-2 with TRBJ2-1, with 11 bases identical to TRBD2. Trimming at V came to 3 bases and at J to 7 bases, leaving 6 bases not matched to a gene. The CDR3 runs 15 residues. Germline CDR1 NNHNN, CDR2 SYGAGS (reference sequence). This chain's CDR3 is CASGVDWGALAEQFF. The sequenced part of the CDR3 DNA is TGTGCCAGCGGTGTGGACTGGGGGGCGCTGGCTGAGCAGTTC.

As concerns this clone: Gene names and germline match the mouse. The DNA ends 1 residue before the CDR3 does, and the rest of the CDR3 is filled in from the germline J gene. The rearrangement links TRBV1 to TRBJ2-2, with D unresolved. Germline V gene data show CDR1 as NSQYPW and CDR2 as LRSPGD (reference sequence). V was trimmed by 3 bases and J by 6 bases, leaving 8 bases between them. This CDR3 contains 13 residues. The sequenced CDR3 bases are TGCACCTGCAGTGCGACCCGGGCCGGGCAGCTCTAC. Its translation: CTCSATRAGQLY. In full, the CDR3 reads CTCSATRAGQLYF.

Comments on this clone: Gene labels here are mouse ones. The CDR3 sequence: CGARGLGGTSAETLYF. Incomplete CDR3 DNA: TGTGGTGCTAGGGGACTGGGGGGGACTAGTGCAGAAACGCTGTAT. This rearrangement joins TRBV20 to TRBJ2-3; 11 nucleotides align to TRBD2. The read halts 1 residue ahead of the CDR3 end, with the missing end drawn from the germline J gene. Germline V gene lookup returns CDR1 GFQATS and CDR2 STVNSAI. J lost 0 bases, V lost 1 base, and 3 bases had no gene match. The CDR3 has 16 amino acids.

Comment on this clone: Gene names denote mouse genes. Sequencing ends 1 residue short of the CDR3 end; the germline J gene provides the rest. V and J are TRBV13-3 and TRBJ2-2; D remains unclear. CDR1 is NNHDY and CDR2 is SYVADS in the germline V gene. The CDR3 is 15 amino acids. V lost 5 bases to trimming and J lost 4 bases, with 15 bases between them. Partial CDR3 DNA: TGTGCCAGCAGGAAGACAAAAACTCCCACCGGGCAGCTCTAC. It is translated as CASRKTKTPTGQLY. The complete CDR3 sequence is CASRKTKTPTGQLYF.

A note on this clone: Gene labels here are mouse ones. The CDR3 reads CASGVGTANTGQLYF. The sequenced CDR3 bases are TGTGCCAGCGGTGTTGGGACAGCAAACACCGGGCAGCTCTAC. The chain carries TRBV13-2 and TRBJ2-2; TRBD1 agrees at 7 bases. The observed sequence ends 1 residue before the CDR3 terminus, with the missing tail filled in from the germline J gene. CDR1 is NNHNN and CDR2 is SYGAGS in the germline V gene (reference sequence). V was clipped by 3 bases and J by 0 bases; unmatched bases: 2. The CDR3 contains 15 residues.